This T cell receptor (beta chain) was sequenced for a study of blood T cell repertoires in COVID-19. Participants, roughly 18 to 100 years old, spanned 25 or so US areas. Symptom resolution, clearance, or two negative PCRs marked donors in Cohort 3 as recovered. Germline lookup yields CDR1 SGHRS and CDR2 YFSETQ. V lost 2 bases, J lost 5 bases, and 5 bases stayed unmatched. CDR3 size: 14 residues. Per the authors' pipeline: By means of reference gene primer amplification, nucleated cell counts were estimated. Sequenced by immunoSEQ multiplex PCR; TCRdb stores in-frame clones only, minus some. The DNA gave D and trimming, while V, J and clone size come from that table. The sample yields 300,000 or so clones, 85% to 90% seen once. This clone was seen just once.

The sample was PBMCs or T cells enriched from blood (not recorded which). V usage is TRBV5-1 and J usage is TRBJ1-2; 8 nucleotides line up with TRBD1. The sequence was collected from a woman aged 18-29 years who had recovered from COVID-19. In DNA, the CDR3 is TGCGCCAGCAGCTTAAACGGACAGGGATATGGCTACACCTTC. Translation gives CASSLNGQGYGYTF.